The 10 T cell receptor beta chains below all came from one sample that was sequenced in a study of early T cells in non-severe SARS-CoV-2 infection. TCRdb recomputed calls from the 5' RACE reads with MiXCR, one row per CDR3 protein. Among about 56,000 distinct CDR3 sequences listed, roughly a tenth were seen once. Sequenced: whole blood. These receptors originate from an adult who was a healthcare worker with PCR-confirmed SARS-CoV-2 infection or an uninfected control (not recorded which).

As concerns this clonotype: A read error may be the cause here, since a much bigger clone is one base away. This chain connects TRBV2 to TRBJ2-1; 7 nucleotides line up with TRBD2. The CDR3 runs 13 residues. Germline values: CDR1 SNHLY, CDR2 FYNNEI. Here the CDR3 reads CATQPGGSAEQIF. In nucleotides, the CDR3 is TGTGCCACACAACCGGGGGGTTCGGCTGAGCAGATCTTC.

This clonotype was observed a few times. This chain uses TRBV29-1 with TRBJ1-1, with D maybe TRBD1 (5 bases). Germline CDR1 and CDR2: SQVTM and ANQGSEA. V was trimmed by 6 bases and J by 4 bases, leaving 9 bases between them. This CDR3 region has 11 residues. The CDR3 region is CSVRQPTEAFF. DNA of the CDR3: TGCAGCGTCAGACAGCCCACTGAAGCTTTCTTT.

The chain joins TRBV10-3 to TRBJ1-1; D is uncertain. The CDR3 covers 11 residues. The V gene lost 6 bases and the J gene lost 8 bases, with 10 bases spanning the gap. The germline V gene has CDR1 ENHRY and CDR2 SYGVKD. CDR3 in DNA: TGTGCCATCAGGGATGGGTCGGAAGCTTTCTTT. Protein: CAIRDGSEAFF.

The sample holds many counts of this clonotype. The chain recombines TRBV5-6 with TRBJ2-1; TRBD2 matches 15 bases. The CDR3 covers 17 residues. V shed 3 bases and J 3 bases; nucleotides not matched to a gene: 4. Germline V lookup: CDR1 SGHDT, CDR2 YYEEEE. DNA of the CDR3: TGTGCCAGCAGCTGGGGACTAGCGGGAGGCGACTACAATGAGCAGTTCTTC. This translates into CASSWGLAGGDYNEQFF.

The chain recombines TRBV18 with TRBJ2-6; no definite D call. The V gene's germline CDR1 is KGHSH and CDR2 LQKENI. V was cut by 1 base and J by 2 bases, with 6 bases left in between. The CDR3 runs to 15 residues. In DNA form, the CDR3 reads TGTGCCAGCTCACCACAAGCTGCTGGGGCCAACGTCCTGACTTTC. Translated, it gives CASSPQAAGANVLTF.

V gene TRBV18 combines with J gene TRBJ1-6; D is uncertain. The germline V and J ends were trimmed by 0 bases and 10 bases, with 13 bases remaining between them. The CDR3 spans 15 residues. Germline CDR1 reads KGHSH; CDR2 reads LQKENI. The CDR3 is CASSPPLGPGSPLHF. The CDR3 DNA reads as TGTGCCAGCTCACCACCGCTCGGTCCAGGATCACCCCTCCACTTT. Full variable domain (missing parts from reference TRBV18 and TRBJ1-6): NAGVMQNPRHLVRRRGQEARLRCSPMKGHSHVYWYRQLPEEGLKFMVYLQKENIIDESGMPKERFSAEFPKEGPSILRIQQVVRGDSAAYFCASSPPLGPGSPLHFGNGTRLTVT.

This clonotype was seen ten or more times. The chain links TRBV20-1 to TRBJ2-7; D ambiguous. Trimming left V 4 bases short and J 3 bases short, with 25 bases between. The V gene's germline CDR1 is DFQATT and CDR2 SNEGSKA (reference sequence). This CDR3 is 17 amino acids long. DNA of the CDR3: TGCAGTGCTACGATCCCCCAAAACGGTCGGATTTTCTACGAGCAGTACTTC. This gives the protein CSATIPQNGRIFYEQYF.

The rearrangement joins TRBV29-1 to TRBJ1-1; possible D gene TRBD1, 6 bases. Germline V gene lookup returns CDR1 SQVTM and CDR2 ANQGSEA. The CDR3 is made up of 13 amino acids. Trimming took off 3 bases at V and 5 bases at J, with 13 bases between the two ends. The CDR3 coding sequence is TGCAGCGTTGACAGGGGCGGGAGAACTGAAGCTTTCTTT. Residues: CSVDRGGRTEAFF.

V gene TRBV7-2 combines with J gene TRBJ2-7; 9 bases are shared with TRBD2. The V and J ends lost 6 bases and 0 bases, in that order; junction bases with no gene match: 6. CDR1 and CDR2 (germline): SGHTA, FQGNSA. The CDR3 spans 15 residues. CDR3 nucleotide sequence: TGTGCCAGCAGATGGCGGGAGGGGAGCTCCTACGAGCAGTACTTC. Its protein product is CASRWREGSSYEQYF. Together with reference TRBV7-2 and TRBJ2-7, the CDR3 gives the full variable domain: GAGVSQSPSNKVTEKGKDVELRCDPISGHTALYWYRQSLGQGLEFLIYFQGNSAPDKSGLPSDRFSAERTGGSVSTLTIQRTQQEDSAVYLCASRWREGSSYEQYFGPGTRLTVT.

This clonotype was observed at least ten times. The rearrangement links TRBV7-9 to TRBJ2-7; 7 nucleotides align to TRBD1. This CDR3 region has 12 residues. The germline CDR1 and CDR2 sequences are SEHNR and FQNEAQ (reference sequence). The V gene end was trimmed by 7 bases and the J gene end by 5 bases; junction bases not matched to a gene: 5. The CDR3 DNA is TGTGCCAGCATCCTTGGGACAGACGAGCAGTACTTC. Its protein product is CASILGTDEQYF.